This is a list of T cell receptor beta chains from one sample in a study of Graves' ophthalmopathy and Graves' hyperthyroidism. MiXCR, run by TCRdb on the multiplex PCR reads, gives a single entry per CDR3 protein. The profile covers roughly 420,000 distinct CDR3 sequences, with more than 20% appearing a single time and roughly 3% taken by the ten largest. The sample taken for sequencing was peripheral blood. These receptors were collected from a woman between 18 and 29 years old with stable Graves' hyperthyroidism. CDR3s include the opening cysteine and the closing phenylalanine or tryptophan. A D gene is named only where the DNA matches it firmly. The size field is filled for only some rows; it gives once, few, many or a size class.

D gene	J gene	V gene	clone size	CDR3 DNA	CDR3 protein
TRBD1	TRBJ1-5	TRBV30	many	TGTGCCTGGAGTTGGGACAGGAATCAGCCCCAGCATTTT	CAWSWDRNQPQHF
-	TRBJ1-5	TRBV20-1	many	TGCAGTGCTAGGGTCACTAGCAATCAGCCCCAGCATTTT	CSARVTSNQPQHF
TRBD1	TRBJ1-3	TRBV4-1	-	TGCGCCAGCAGCCAATGGGGACAGGGTCTTTCTGGAAACACCATATATTTT	CASSQWGQGLSGNTIYF
-	TRBJ1-1	TRBV11-2	many	TGTGCCAGCAGTTCGCAACAGTTTACTGAAGCTTTCTTT	CASSSQQFTEAFF
-	TRBJ1-1	TRBV20-1	many	TGCAGTGCCCTGGTCGAGGGGGGCATGAACACTGAAGCTTTCTTT	CSALVEGGMNTEAFF
-	TRBJ1-1	TRBV7-2	-	TGTGCCAGCAGCTTAGAGACACGCACTGAAGCTTTCTTT	CASSLETRTEAFF
TRBD2	TRBJ2-7	TRBV29-1	many	TGCAGCGTTGCAAGGACTAGCGGGGGCTACGAGCAGTACTTC	CSVARTSGGYEQYF
-	TRBJ2-7	TRBV2	many	TGTGCCAGCAGTCCTATCTACGAGCAGTACTTC	CASSPIYEQYF
-	TRBJ1-2	TRBV4-2	many	TGTGCCAGCAGCCAAGAGGCGGGGAGCTATGGCTACACCTTC	CASSQEAGSYGYTF
TRBD2	TRBJ2-5	TRBV5-4	many	TGTGCCAGCAGCTTACCGCTAGCGGGAGCGGGAGAGACCCAGTACTTC	CASSLPLAGAGETQYF
TRBD1	TRBJ1-2	TRBV7-2	many	TGTGCCAGCAGCAAAGACAGGGTCGGCAACTATGGCTACACCTTC	CASSKDRVGNYGYTF
-	TRBJ2-7	TRBV13	-	TGTGCCAGCAGCTTGCAACGGGACGTTAACTACGAGCAGTACTTC	CASSLQRDVNYEQYF
-	TRBJ1-2	TRBV29-1	many	TGCAGCGTTACTCCCGACAGCAACTATGGCTACACCTTC	CSVTPDSNYGYTF
-	TRBJ1-1	TRBV28	many	TGTGCCAGCAGTTTATATTTAGGACGTGAAGCTTTCTTT	CASSLYLGREAFF
-	TRBJ1-5	TRBV30	many	TGTGCCTGGAGTGCCGGGGGAGGTCGGATCGGCTATAGCAATCAGCCCCAGCATTTT	CAWSAGGGRIGYSNQPQHF
-	TRBJ1-5	TRBV20-1	-	TGCAGTGCTAGCCGAAACACAGATCGGCCCCAGCATTTT	CSASRNTDRPQHF
TRBD2	TRBJ2-5	TRBV29-1	many	TGCAGCGCAGGACTAGCAGTCCAAGAGACCCAGTACTTC	CSAGLAVQETQYF
TRBD1	TRBJ1-1	TRBV28	-	TGTGCCAGCAGTTCGACAGGGGAGGGGGAAGTGAACACTGAAGCTTTCTTT	CASSSTGEGEVNTEAFF
TRBD1	TRBJ1-1	TRBV7-8	many	TGTGCCAGCAGCTTTTCCGGGACAGCCCCTTTAGAGGCTTTCTTT	CASSFSGTAPLEAFF
-	TRBJ2-5	TRBV11-2	many	TGTGCCAGCAGCTTTGTGGGAGATGGGGCCCAGTACTTC	CASSFVGDGAQYF
-	TRBJ1-5	TRBV3-1	few	TGTGCCAGCAGCAAAGAGTTAAATCAGCCCCAGCATTTT	CASSKELNQPQHF
-	TRBJ2-5	TRBV20-1	many	TGCAGTGCTAGAGCCCCCCAAGAGACCCAGTACTTC	CSARAPQETQYF
TRBD1	TRBJ2-7	TRBV28	many	TGTGCCAGCAGTTTTGAGGGGGCGCTCCACGAGCAGTACTTC	CASSFEGALHEQYF
-	TRBJ1-1	TRBV12-3/TRBV12-4	few	TGTGCCAGCAGTTTAGGCGCAGGGTTCGGAGCTTTCTTT	CASSLGAGFGAFF
-	TRBJ2-5	TRBV30	few	TGTGCCTGGAGTACTTCGGGACACCTAGAGACCCAGTACTTC	CAWSTSGHLETQYF
TRBD2	TRBJ2-7	TRBV24-1	many	TGTGCCACCTCTAGCGGGAGGGAGCAGTACTTC	CATSSGREQYF
-	TRBJ2-7	TRBV28	many	TGTGCCAGCAGGGGGTTGGGGACTGGAGCCTACGAGCAGTACTTC	CASRGLGTGAYEQYF
TRBD2	TRBJ2-5	TRBV10-3	few	TGTGCCATCAGTGGAGCGGGAAACCAAGAGACCCAGTACTTC	CAISGAGNQETQYF
-	TRBJ2-7	TRBV5-5	-	TGTGCCAGCAGCTTCCAGCGGGACAGGAGATCCTACGAGCAGTACTTC	CASSFQRDRRSYEQYF
TRBD2	TRBJ2-3	TRBV7-2	many	TGTGCCAGCAGCTTAAGCGGGAGAAGCACAGATACGCAGTATTTT	CASSLSGRSTDTQYF
-	TRBJ2-5	TRBV14	many	TGTGCCAGCAGCCGCCGACAGTCTAGGGGGACCCAGTACTTC	CASSRRQSRGTQYF
-	TRBJ2-7	TRBV11-2	-	TGTGCCAGCAGCAAATACACAGGGTTTGGTGAGCAGTACTTC	CASSKYTGFGEQYF
TRBD1	TRBJ1-2	TRBV6-2/TRBV6-3	few	TGTGCCAGCTTGTCCTTTGGCCTCGGGACAGGGGGTCCAGACGGCTACACCTTC	CASLSFGLGTGGPDGYTF
-	TRBJ2-7	TRBV27	many	TGTGCCAGCAGTTCCACCGACACCCTCTACGAGCAGTACTTC	CASSSTDTLYEQYF
-	TRBJ1-5	TRBV12-5	many	TGTGCTAGTGGTTTGGGGAGTGTAGGCAATCAGCCCCAGCATTTT	CASGLGSVGNQPQHF
-	TRBJ2-2	TRBV24-1	many	TGTGCCACCAGTCCCCCGGGACTTAACACCGGGGAGCTGTTTTTT	CATSPPGLNTGELFF